This T cell receptor (beta chain) was documented in a study of patients and donors after allogeneic stem cell transplantation. MiXCR, run by TCRdb on the RT-PCR reads, gives a single entry per CDR3 protein. The repertoire holds roughly 940,000 distinct CDR3 sequences, roughly 18% seen once, with around 6% in the top ten. V lost 5 bases to trimming and J lost 2 bases; unmatched junction nucleotides: 6. CDR3 size: 15 residues. Per germline, CDR1 MNHEY and CDR2 SMNVEV (reference sequence). The chain recombines TRBV27 with TRBJ1-1; 9 bases are shared with TRBD1. The sequence derives from a human donor who was either an allogeneic HSCT recipient or a stem cell or donor lymphocyte infusion donor (not recorded which). It is not recorded whose cells these are; they may come from a transplant donor. Sequencing was performed on blood, either unsorted or a sorted T cell fraction (not recorded which). The DNA for the CDR3 is TGTGCCAGCAGTCCGGGGACAGGGAGTAACACTGAAGCTTTCTTT. Protein sequence: CASSPGTGSNTEAFF.